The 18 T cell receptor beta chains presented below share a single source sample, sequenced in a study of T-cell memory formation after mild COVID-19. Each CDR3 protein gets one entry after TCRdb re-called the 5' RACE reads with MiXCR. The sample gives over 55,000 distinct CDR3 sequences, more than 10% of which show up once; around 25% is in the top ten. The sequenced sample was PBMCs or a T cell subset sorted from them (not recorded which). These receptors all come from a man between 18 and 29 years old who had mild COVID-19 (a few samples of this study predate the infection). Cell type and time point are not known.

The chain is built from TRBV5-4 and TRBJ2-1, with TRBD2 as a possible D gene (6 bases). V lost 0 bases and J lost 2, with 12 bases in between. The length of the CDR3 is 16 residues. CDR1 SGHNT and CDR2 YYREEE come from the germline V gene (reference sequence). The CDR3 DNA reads TGTGCCAGCAGCTTGGCCGGCTGGAGGGCCTACAATGAGCAGTTCTTC. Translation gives CASSLAGWRAYNEQFF.

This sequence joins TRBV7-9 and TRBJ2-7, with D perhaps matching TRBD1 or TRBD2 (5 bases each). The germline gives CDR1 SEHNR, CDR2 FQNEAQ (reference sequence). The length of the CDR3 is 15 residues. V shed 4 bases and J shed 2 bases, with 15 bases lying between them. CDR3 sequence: CASSSRDLLTYEQYF. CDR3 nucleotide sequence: TGTGCCAGCAGCTCTCGGGACCTTCTTACCTACGAGCAGTACTTC. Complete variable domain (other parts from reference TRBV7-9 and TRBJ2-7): DTGVSQNPRHKITKRGQNVTFRCDPISEHNRLYWYRQTLGQGPEFLTYFQNEAQLEKSRLLSDRFSAERPKGSFSTLEIQRTEQGDSAMYLCASSSRDLLTYEQYFGPGTRLTVT.

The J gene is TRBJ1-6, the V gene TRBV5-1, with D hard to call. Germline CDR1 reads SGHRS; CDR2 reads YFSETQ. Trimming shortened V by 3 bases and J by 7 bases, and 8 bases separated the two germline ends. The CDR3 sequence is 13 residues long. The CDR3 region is CASSSNQNSPLHF. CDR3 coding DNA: TGCGCCAGCAGCTCGAACCAGAATTCACCCCTCCACTTT.

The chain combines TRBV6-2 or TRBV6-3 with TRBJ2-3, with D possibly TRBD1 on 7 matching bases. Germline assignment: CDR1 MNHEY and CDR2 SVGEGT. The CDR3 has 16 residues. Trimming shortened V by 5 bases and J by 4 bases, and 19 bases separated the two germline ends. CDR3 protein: CASSVRGALGADTQYF. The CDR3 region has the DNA TGTGCCAGCAGTGTCAGGGGGGCTCTTGGTGCAGATACGCAGTATTTT.

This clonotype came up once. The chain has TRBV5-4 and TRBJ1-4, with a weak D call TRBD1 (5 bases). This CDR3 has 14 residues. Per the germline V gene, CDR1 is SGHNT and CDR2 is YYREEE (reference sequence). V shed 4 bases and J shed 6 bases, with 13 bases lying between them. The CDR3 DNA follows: TGTGCCAGCAGCCTCGACAGCAACGATGAAAAACTGTTTTTT. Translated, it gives CASSLDSNDEKLFF.

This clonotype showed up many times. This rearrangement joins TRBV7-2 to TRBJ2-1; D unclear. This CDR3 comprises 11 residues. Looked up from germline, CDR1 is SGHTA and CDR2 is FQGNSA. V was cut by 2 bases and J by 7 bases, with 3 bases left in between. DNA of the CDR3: TGTGCCAGCAGCTTAATGAATGAGCAGTTCTTC. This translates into CASSLMNEQFF.

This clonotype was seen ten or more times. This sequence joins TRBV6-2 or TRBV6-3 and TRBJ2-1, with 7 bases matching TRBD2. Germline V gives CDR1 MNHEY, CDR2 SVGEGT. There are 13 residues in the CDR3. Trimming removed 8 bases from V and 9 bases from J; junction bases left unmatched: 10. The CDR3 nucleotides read TGTGCCAGCGCGAAGTCCGGGGGGTCTGAGCAGTTCTTC. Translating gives CASAKSGGSEQFF.

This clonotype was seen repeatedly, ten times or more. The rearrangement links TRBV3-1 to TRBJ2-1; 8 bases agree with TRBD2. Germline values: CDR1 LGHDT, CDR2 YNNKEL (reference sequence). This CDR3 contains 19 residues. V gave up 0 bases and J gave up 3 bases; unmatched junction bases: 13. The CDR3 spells CASSQDIRETSEFYNEQFF. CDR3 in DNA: TGTGCCAGCAGCCAAGATATCAGGGAGACTAGCGAGTTCTACAATGAGCAGTTCTTC.

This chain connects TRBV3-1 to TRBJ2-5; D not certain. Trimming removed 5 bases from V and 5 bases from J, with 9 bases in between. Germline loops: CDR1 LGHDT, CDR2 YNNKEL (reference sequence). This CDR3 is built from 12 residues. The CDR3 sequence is CASSARRETQYF. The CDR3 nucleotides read TGTGCCAGCAGCGCCAGGCGCGAGACCCAGTACTTC.

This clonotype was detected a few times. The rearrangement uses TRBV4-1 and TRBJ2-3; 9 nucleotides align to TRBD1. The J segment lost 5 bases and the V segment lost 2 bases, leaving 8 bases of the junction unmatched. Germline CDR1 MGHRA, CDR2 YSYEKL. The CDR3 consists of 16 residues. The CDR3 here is CASSQRDGQGQDTQYF. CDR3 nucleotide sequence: TGCGCCAGCAGCCAAAGGGATGGACAGGGGCAAGATACGCAGTATTTT.

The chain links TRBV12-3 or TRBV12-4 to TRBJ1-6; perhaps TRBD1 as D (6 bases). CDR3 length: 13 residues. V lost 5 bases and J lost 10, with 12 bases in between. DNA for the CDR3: TGTGCCAGCAGTCCAGGGGTATACTCACCCCTCCACTTT. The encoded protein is CASSPGVYSPLHF.

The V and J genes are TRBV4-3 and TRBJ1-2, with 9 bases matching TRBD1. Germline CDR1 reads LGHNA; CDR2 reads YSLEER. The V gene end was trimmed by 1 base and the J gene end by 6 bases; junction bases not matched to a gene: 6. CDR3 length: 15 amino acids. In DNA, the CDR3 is TGCGCCAGCAGCCAAGCCGGGACAGGGAGGGATGGCTACACCTTC. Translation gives CASSQAGTGRDGYTF.

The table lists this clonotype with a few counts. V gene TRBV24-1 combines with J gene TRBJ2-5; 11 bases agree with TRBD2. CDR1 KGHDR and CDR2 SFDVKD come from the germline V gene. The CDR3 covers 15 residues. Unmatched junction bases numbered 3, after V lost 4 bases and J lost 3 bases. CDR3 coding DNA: TGTGCCACCAGTGAGGAGACTAGCGGGAAAGAGACCCAGTACTTC. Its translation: CATSEETSGKETQYF.

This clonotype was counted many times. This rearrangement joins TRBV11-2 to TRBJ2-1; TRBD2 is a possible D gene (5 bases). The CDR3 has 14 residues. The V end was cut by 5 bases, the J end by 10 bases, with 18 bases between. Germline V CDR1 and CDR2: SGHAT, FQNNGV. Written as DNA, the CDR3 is TGTGCCAGCAGCCCGGTTGGGGAGACGGGCGAGCAGTTCTTC. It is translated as CASSPVGETGEQFF.

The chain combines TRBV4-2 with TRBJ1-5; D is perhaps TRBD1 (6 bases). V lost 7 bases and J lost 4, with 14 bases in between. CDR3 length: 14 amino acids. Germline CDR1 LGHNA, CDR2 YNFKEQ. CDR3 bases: TGTGCCAGCAAAGGGGGGGGGAGGAATCAGCCCCAGCATTTT. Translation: CASKGGGRNQPQHF.

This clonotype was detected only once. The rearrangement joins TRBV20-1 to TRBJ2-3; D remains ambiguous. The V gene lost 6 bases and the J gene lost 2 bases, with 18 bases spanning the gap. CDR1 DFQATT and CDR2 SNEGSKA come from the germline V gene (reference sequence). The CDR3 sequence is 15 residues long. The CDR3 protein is CSAVWLHENTDTQYF. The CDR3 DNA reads TGCAGTGCCGTTTGGTTACACGAAAACACAGATACGCAGTATTTT.

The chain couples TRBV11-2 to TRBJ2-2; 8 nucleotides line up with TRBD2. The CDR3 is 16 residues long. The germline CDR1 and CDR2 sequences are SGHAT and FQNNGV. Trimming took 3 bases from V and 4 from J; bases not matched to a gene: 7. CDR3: CASSFLTTSVTGELFF. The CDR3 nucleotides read TGTGCCAGCAGCTTCCTCACGACTAGCGTCACCGGGGAGCTGTTTTTT.

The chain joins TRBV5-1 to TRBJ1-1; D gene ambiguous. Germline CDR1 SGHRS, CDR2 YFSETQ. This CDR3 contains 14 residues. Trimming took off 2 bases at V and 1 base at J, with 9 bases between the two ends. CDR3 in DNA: TGCGCCAGCAGCTTAGAGGCGGAGAACACTGAAGCTTTCTTT. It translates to CASSLEAENTEAFF.